The present TCR beta chain was sequenced within a study of T cells in Graves' hyperthyroidism and ophthalmopathy (dated by TCRdb to the late 2010s). Concerning the study at large: Peripheral blood was sampled at the time of initial diagnosis, prior to any treatment. The roughly 94 discovery patients were randomly split 7:3 into training and test sets. The study also compared thyroid tissue and blood T-cell repertoires from five or six Graves' hyperthyroidism patients. To identify distinguishing TCR V-J signatures, a discovery cohort of 90 to 100 patients was used, comprising some 45 with Graves' ophthalmopathy and around 60 with stable Graves' hyperthyroidism. Whether ophthalmopathy could be predicted prospectively was tested in an independent validation cohort made up of 18 to 20 hyperthyroidism patients plus 17 patients who later progressed to ophthalmopathy. The paper describes TCR Vbeta CDR3 sequencing of around 140 peripheral blood samples, made up of 43 ophthalmopathy patients, 70 to 80 hyperthyroidism patients and roughly 17 progressor patients. Following sampling, methimazole starting at 30 mg daily was given to hyperthyroidism patients, and high-dose intravenous methylprednisolone was given to ophthalmopathy patients. Summary of the overall study and its limitations: In validation, the model predicted progression to ophthalmopathy with approximately 70% sensitivity and roughly 72% specificity, a median of 6.5 months before onset. Most expanded thyroid clonotypes (frequency above 0.001) were also detected in blood, a finding suggesting that blood repertoires may reflect thyroid immune responses. No statistical method was used to set the sample size in advance, and investigators knew the group allocation. A model built on a 13 V-J signature distinguished ophthalmopathy from stable hyperthyroidism, reaching 85% to 90% sensitivity and under 84% specificity in cross-validation and 80%/75% in testing.

Many counts were recorded for this clonotype. It has no known antigen specificity. No much larger clone exists at a distance of one base, and base qualities are not known. Between the V and J ends, shortened by 8 bases and 3 bases respectively, the junction contains 16 bases. Taken from cysteine to phenylalanine, the CDR3 has 13 residues. The DNA shown is the 39-base CDR3, in frame from base 1. From a lookup of the germline V gene, CDR1 and CDR2 are SQVTM and ANQGSEA. The hyperthyroidism patients were between 18 and 65 years old and newly diagnosed, with a disease duration of less than 2 months. Any patient with an uncontrolled infection, another autoimmune disease, pregnancy or lactation was excluded. Diagnoses relied on clinical symptoms, serum thyroxine and TRAb, thyroid ultrasound and orbital computed tomography. Blood from progressor patients was drawn when they were first diagnosed with hyperthyroidism, before any ophthalmopathy symptoms appeared. PBMCs were isolated from about 10 ml of fresh peripheral blood by Ficoll-Paque density gradient centrifugation. Progressor patients were initially diagnosed with Graves' hyperthyroidism and developed ophthalmopathy during follow-up. Trizol reagent was used to extract total RNA, and RNA quality was then checked on an Agilent 2100 Bioanalyzer.

TCR beta CDR3 regions were amplified from RNA transcripts. A first-round RT-PCR of the TCR CDR3 used the HTBI primer set with the Qiagen OneStep RT-PCR kit. Libraries were constructed in a second round of multiplex PCR, after which size selection and purification were performed. Sequencing of the libraries was done on an Illumina HiSeq2000 using paired-end 100 bp reads. The paper's processing steps were these. Raw data were processed with SOAPnuke, discarding reads with adapters, uncalled bases, mean Phred below 15, or no exact constant-primer or identifier match. COPE v1.2.5 was used to merge high-quality paired reads, and clonotypes were defined as unique nucleotide sequences. MiTCR v1.1 was used to align clonotypes to the IMGT TRBV, TRBD and TRBJ reference segments. The analysis was restricted to V-J combinations with a frequency above 0.0001, which together covered just over 99% of the repertoires. The TCS score was defined as F50 (clonal expansion) divided by E x V (chaos), with BLOSUM62-based TCRdist calculated between CDR3 peptides within each V-J. Welch's t-statistics and random forest reduced around 510 V-J features to under 15, which were used in a naive Bayes classifier (R e1071). TCRdb reprocessing: public reads trimmed at Q25 with fastp, clones called with MiXCR, in-frame beta chains kept. Rows with one shared CDR3 protein collapse into an entry with the most common genes and DNA. The authors' filters were not applied to this entry. This sample gives fewer than 500,000 distinct CDR3 sequences in total; 13% of them show up just once. The ten most abundant clones make up less than 25% of the sample.

The receptor was isolated from a man aged 25 to 45 with Graves' hyperthyroidism that later progressed to Graves' ophthalmopathy. The V gene is TRBV29-1 and the J gene is TRBJ2-5; matching of 5 bases hints at TRBD2 as the D gene. Sequencing used blood. The DNA sequence follows: TGCAGCCTCCTAGTGGGAGTCGAAGAGACCCAGTACTTC. Its protein reads: CSLLVGVEETQYF.